The source of this TCR beta chain is a study of identical twins listed by TCRdb under 2016. Some background on the complete study: The study deep-sequenced TCR alpha and beta repertoires from monozygotic twins, unrelated adults of various ages and cord blood to test whether fetal clonotypes persist. Replicate twin experiments were performed at different times using different library preparation protocols to rule out contamination. The paper as a whole reports these results and caveats: In beta out-of-frame sequences, excess twin sharing was weaker, because having fewer shared sequences lowered the signal-to-noise ratio. Invariant T cells such as MAIT and iNKT could partly confound zero-insertion analyses, although diverse VJ usage argued against such confounding for most clonotypes. Compared with coincidental sharing between unrelated individuals, out-of-frame TCR alpha sequences shared between twins had an excess of sequences with low generation probability. Fewer insertions were carried by abundant cord blood beta clonotypes; a weaker similar trend was observed in young adult naive repertoires, while no such trend was observed in memory repertoires. Out-of-frame TCR alpha sharing in monozygotic twins was systematically underestimated by recombination models, whereas sharing between unrelated individuals was in agreement with the recombination models. Because the same donors could not be followed over many years, conclusions were based on cross-sectional statistical analysis.

This clonotype occurred many times. This receptor's antigen is unknown. There are no base qualities to consult, and no much larger clone falls within one base. The method behind the library was 5' RACE. The listed sequencing device is Illumina HiSeq 2000. A universal primer binding site was added through template switching, and the final cDNA carried a unique molecular identifier so that TCR cDNA molecules could be counted accurately. Specific primers in the conserved constant-segment region were used to synthesize first-strand cDNA for TCR alpha and beta chains. To control for contamination, every cDNA library carried two barcodes: a SMART-Mk sample barcode plus Illumina barcodes. TruSeq adapter sequences along with Illumina sample barcodes were introduced in two successive PCR steps. The TCR alpha and beta cDNA libraries were sequenced on the Illumina HiSeq platform using custom primers. The study's processing was this. Unique molecular identifiers were extracted from raw reads with MiGEC, and CDR3 positions were determined with MiXCR. For each individual, recombination models were inferred using an EM algorithm with the repgenHMM and IGoR tools. The analysis of shared clonotypes was done with the tcR package in R, with sharing normalized by the product of cloneset sizes. To study raw recombination without the effects of thymic and clonal selection, out-of-frame nonproductive sequences were analyzed. TCRdb reworked the public reads: Q25 trimming with fastp, MiXCR clone assembly, productive beta chains retained. Each CDR3 protein gets just one entry, which takes the most common genes and DNA from the rows behind it. TCRdb, rather than the study authors, made the V and J calls. This sample lists 500,000 to 700,000 distinct CDR3 sequences; less than 9% were detected once. Of the sample, roughly 1.5% is held by the ten largest clones.

Every donor was a healthy Caucasian. Three pairs of female monozygotic twins, all aged about 18 to 30 years, were included in the twin cohort. Peripheral blood mononuclear cells were the source from which RNA for the TCR libraries was isolated. This sample was also put to use in a study of yellow fever vaccine responses in identical twins. The second study, in turn, reports: The authors reported that the T cell response to vaccination in identical twins appeared partly convergent and partly personalized. The study precisely tracked vaccine-responding T cell clones in identical twins.

Input material: PBMCs. The sequence came from a woman aged 18-35 years in good health.

DNA sequence: TGCGCCAGCAGCTTGGCGGGCTTCAAAGCTAGCGGGGGGAATGAGCAGTTCTTC. It codes for CASSLAGFKASGGNEQFF. Here the chain combines TRBV5-1 and TRBJ2-1; TRBD2 matches 11 bases in the middle. The CDR3 contains 18 residues, cysteine and phenylalanine counted. Only the CDR3 region is kept as DNA, spanning 54 bases read in frame from base 1. The junction shows trimming of 0 bases on V and 7 bases on J, and the gene matches do not reach 12 bases of it. In the germline V gene, CDR1 corresponds to SGHRS and CDR2 to YFSETQ.